This note documents a single T cell receptor (beta chain) sequence. Antigen: not known. Profiling relied on immunoSEQ multiplex PCR, and the TCRdb table lists in-frame clones only, not all of them. This sample has 100,000 to 150,000 clones; more than 70% occur once, and the top ten carry 1.7%. This entry comes from a study of T cells in localized non-small cell lung cancer. Study-wide points: The study found T cell clonality highest in uninvolved adjacent lung, above tumor. Sequencing was restricted to one tumor region; therefore, heterogeneity remains possible. Appearances in adjacent lung were noted for a median 57 of the top 100 tumor clones.

The CDR3 has 15 residues. In germline, CDR1 is SGHRS, CDR2 YFSETQ. The V end lost 4 bases, the J end lost 1 base, and 13 bases lay between the germline ends. V is TRBV5-1 and J is TRBJ2-3; D call uncertain. The sequencing used peripheral blood, collected before any cancer treatment. The TCR sequence derives from a female donor aged 60 or older with stage I lung adenocarcinoma. CDR3: CASSKVIVGTDTQYF. The DNA for the CDR3 is TGCGCCAGCAGCAAAGTGATCGTGGGCACAGATACGCAGTATTTT.